Below are 3 T cell receptor beta chains sequenced from a single sample in a study of blood T cells in healthy people across ages. Using a J-beta primer mix together with a sample-barcoded 5' primer, a second PCR was run for about 6 to 11 cycles. TCRdb itself ran the 5' RACE reads through MiXCR, one entry per CDR3 protein. Of some 890,000 distinct CDR3 sequences in the sample, roughly 28% were seen once. This same sample was also taken into another study, of T cells of mothers and their children.

Sequenced material: blood. These receptor sequences come from a woman aged 40 to 50 in good health.

This clonotype appeared a few times. V gene TRBV18 combines with J gene TRBJ2-4; D remains unclear. Germline V gene sequence: CDR1 KGHSH, CDR2 LQKENI. The CDR3 extends over 16 amino acids. V was shortened by 1 base and J by 1 base, with 11 bases between the two germline ends. CDR3 region: CASSPRVNEAKNIQYF. The DNA of the CDR3 is TGTGCCAGCTCACCACGGGTGAACGAGGCCAAAAACATTCAGTACTTC.

The rearrangement joins TRBV7-2 to TRBJ2-3, with a possible D match to TRBD2 (6 bases). V was shortened by 7 bases and J by 9 bases, with 17 bases between the two germline ends. Per the germline V gene, CDR1 is SGHTA and CDR2 is FQGNSA. This CDR3 comprises 13 residues. CDR3 DNA sequence: TGTGCCAGCACCTTTGAAGGGACTGGGACGCAGTATTTT. It yields the protein CASTFEGTGTQYF.

This clonotype was counted a few times. The V gene is TRBV18, the J gene TRBJ1-4; TRBD1 might be the D (5 bases). Germline-derived CDR1 and CDR2 are KGHSH and LQKENI. V was clipped by 1 base and J by 0 bases, with 12 bases between them. CDR3 length equals 17 residues. The CDR3 bases are TGTGCCAGCTCACCACTGCCAGGGACTGCAACTAATGAAAAACTGTTTTTT. Encoded protein: CASSPLPGTATNEKLFF.